Listed here is a single T cell receptor (beta chain). The antigen is unknown. The sample is drawn from a study of PD-1 blockade in classical Hodgkin lymphoma. Study results and caveats: Baseline diversity in complete responders resembled that of newly diagnosed patients. Undefined causes, possibly disease activity or prior therapy, underlie the repertoire differences.

In germline, CDR1 is MNHEY, CDR2 SVGAGI. The ends were cut back, 4 bases at V and 4 bases at J, with 7 bases in the middle. The CDR3 consists of 13 residues. No patient escaped relapse after autologous stem cell transplantation, and brentuximab vedotin exposure varied. Some clones are missing from TCRdb's copy, which holds only in-frame ones; the method was immunoSEQ multiplex PCR. In the table there are some 93,000 clones, around 90% of which are singletons. This material consisted of peripheral blood mononuclear cells (PBMCs), taken at baseline. The chain combines TRBV6-5 with TRBJ1-4, with D unresolved. The TCR comes from a human donor with classical Hodgkin lymphoma. DNA of the CDR3: TGTGCCAGCAGTTCCAGCTTTAATGAAAAACTGTTTTTT. Translation: CASSSSFNEKLFF.